This paragraph covers one TCR beta chain sequence. The record originates from a study of blood T cell dynamics during melanoma immunotherapy. Described time point: pre-treatment baseline. The data were produced by immunoSEQ multiplex PCR, yet TCRdb's version contains in-frame clones alone and is incomplete. The sample has about 7,200 clones, about 86% seen once. V gave up 5 bases and J gave up 1 base, with 12 bases separating them. This CDR3 has 13 residues. CDR1 and CDR2 from the germline V gene are SQVTM and ANQGSEA. The input for sequencing was blood, taken from a patient treated with checkpoint blockade. The sequence was collected from a human donor with melanoma. The rearrangement uses TRBV29-1 and TRBJ2-7; no definite D call. The CDR3 DNA reads as TGCAGCGTTCGGGCAGTGGGATCCTACGAGCAGTACTTC. This encodes CSVRAVGSYEQYF.